This entry describes one T cell receptor (beta chain). The antigen is unknown. This entry is derived from a study of cytomegalovirus exposure and HLA in healthy donors. Findings of the study overall: There were a few CMV-associated chains whose specificity for CMV antigens was confirmed in vitro. In a later analysis, TCR beta V- and J-gene trimming was associated with a missense DCLRE1C variant. Most TCR sequences were seen very rarely across donors, but some public TCRs occurred in many. Researchers reported from a later analysis that most CMV-associated TCR beta chains appeared HLA-restricted.

With 60 Vbeta and 13 Jbeta primers, the PCR was carried out. The data were produced by immunoSEQ multiplex PCR, yet TCRdb's version contains in-frame clones alone and is incomplete. The data show approximately 150,000 clones, approximately 80% seen once. The sequence was obtained from a young woman in good health and CMV-seropositive. Sequencing was carried out using PBMCs.

CDR3 sequence: CASSDGGAKNIQYF. DNA for the CDR3: TGTGCCAGCAGCGACGGGGGGGCCAAAAACATTCAGTACTTC. The rearrangement joins TRBV5-4 to TRBJ2-4; 7 bases are shared with TRBD2. The CDR3 length is 14 residues. With V trimmed by 4 bases and J by 1 base, 2 bases remained unmatched. The germline V gene has CDR1 SGHNT and CDR2 YYREEE (reference sequence).